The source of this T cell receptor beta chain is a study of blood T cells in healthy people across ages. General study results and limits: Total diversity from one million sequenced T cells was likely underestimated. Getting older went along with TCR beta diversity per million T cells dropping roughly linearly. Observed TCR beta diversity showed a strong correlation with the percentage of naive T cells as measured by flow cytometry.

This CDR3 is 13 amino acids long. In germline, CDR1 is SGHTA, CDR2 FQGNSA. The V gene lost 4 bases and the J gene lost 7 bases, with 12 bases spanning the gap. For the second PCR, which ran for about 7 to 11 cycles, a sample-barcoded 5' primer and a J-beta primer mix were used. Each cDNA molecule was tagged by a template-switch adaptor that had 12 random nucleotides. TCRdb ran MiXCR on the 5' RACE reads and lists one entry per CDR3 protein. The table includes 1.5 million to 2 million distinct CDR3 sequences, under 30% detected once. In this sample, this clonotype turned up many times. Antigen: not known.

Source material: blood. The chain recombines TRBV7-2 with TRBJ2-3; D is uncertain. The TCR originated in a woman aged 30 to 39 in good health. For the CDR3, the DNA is TGTGCCAGCAGCTCGTCAGGAGTAAATACGCAGTATTTT. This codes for CASSSSGVNTQYF.